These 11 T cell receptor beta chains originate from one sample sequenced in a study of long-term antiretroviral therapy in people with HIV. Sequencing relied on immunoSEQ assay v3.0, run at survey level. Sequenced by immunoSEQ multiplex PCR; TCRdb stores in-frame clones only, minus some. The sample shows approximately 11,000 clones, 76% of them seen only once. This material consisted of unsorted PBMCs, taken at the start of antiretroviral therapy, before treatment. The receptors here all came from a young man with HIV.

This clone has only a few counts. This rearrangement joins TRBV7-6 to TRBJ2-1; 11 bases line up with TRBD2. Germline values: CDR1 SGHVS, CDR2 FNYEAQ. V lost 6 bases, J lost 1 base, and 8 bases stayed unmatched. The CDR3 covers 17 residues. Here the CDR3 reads CASSPTSGVASYNEQFF. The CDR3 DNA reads TGTGCCAGCAGTCCGACTAGCGGGGTTGCTTCCTACAATGAGCAGTTCTTC.

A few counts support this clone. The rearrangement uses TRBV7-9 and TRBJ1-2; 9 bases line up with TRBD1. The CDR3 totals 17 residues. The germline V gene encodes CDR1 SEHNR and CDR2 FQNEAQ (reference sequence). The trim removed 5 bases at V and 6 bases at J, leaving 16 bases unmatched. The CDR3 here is CASSRPGQGMRVDGYTF. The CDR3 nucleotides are TGTGCCAGCAGCAGACCGGGACAGGGAATGAGGGTGGATGGCTACACCTTC.

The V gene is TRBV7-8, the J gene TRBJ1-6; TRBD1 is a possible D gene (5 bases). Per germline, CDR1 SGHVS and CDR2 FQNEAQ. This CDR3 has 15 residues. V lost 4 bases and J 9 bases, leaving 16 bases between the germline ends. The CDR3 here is CASSSRGQGGSPLHF. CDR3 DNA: TGTGCCAGCAGCTCTCGAGGGCAGGGTGGTTCACCCCTCCACTTT.

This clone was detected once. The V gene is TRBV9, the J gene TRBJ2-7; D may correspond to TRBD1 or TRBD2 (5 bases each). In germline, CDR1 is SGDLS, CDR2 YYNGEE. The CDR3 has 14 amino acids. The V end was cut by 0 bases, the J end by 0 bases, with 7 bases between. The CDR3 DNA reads TGTGCCAGCAGCGTAGGGGGGAGCTCCTACGAGCAGTACTTC. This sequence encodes CASSVGGSSYEQYF.

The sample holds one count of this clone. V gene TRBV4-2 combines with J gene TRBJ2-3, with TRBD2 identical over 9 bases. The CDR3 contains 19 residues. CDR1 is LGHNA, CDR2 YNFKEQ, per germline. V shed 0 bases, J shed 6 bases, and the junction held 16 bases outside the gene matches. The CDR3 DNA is TGTGCCAGCAGCCAAGAAGGCCCCCAAGCGGGAGGCCCCTCGGATACGCAGTATTTT. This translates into CASSQEGPQAGGPSDTQYF.

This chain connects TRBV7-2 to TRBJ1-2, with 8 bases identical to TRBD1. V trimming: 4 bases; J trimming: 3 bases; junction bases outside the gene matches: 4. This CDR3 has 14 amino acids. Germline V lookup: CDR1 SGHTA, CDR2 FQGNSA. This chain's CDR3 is CASSSDRGDYGYTF. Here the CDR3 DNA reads TGTGCCAGCAGCTCCGACAGGGGTGACTATGGCTACACCTTC.

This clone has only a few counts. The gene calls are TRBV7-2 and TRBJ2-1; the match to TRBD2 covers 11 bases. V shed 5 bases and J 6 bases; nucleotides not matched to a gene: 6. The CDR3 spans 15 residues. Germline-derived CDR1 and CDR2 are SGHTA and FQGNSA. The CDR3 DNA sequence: TGTGCCAGCAGCCCCCCTAGCGGGGGGATCAATGAGCAGTTCTTC. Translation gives CASSPPSGGINEQFF.

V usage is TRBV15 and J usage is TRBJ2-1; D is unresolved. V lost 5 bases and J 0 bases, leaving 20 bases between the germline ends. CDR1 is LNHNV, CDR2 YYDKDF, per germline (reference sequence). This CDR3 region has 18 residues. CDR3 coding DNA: TGTGCCACCAGCGTATATTCCTCATACCAAAGCTCCTACAATGAGCAGTTCTTC. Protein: CATSVYSSYQSSYNEQFF. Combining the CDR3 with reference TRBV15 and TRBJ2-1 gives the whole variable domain DAMVIQNPRYQVTQFGKPVTLSCSQTLNHNVMYWYQQKSSQAPKLLFHYYDKDFNNEADTPDNFQSRRPNTSFCFLDIRSPGLGDTAMYLCATSVYSSYQSSYNEQFFGPGTRLTVL.

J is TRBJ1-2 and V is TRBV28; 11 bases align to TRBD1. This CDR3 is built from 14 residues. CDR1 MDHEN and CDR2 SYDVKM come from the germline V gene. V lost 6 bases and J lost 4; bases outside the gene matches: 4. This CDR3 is CASRRTGGLYGYTF. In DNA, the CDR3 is TGTGCCAGCAGACGGACAGGGGGCCTCTATGGCTACACCTTC.

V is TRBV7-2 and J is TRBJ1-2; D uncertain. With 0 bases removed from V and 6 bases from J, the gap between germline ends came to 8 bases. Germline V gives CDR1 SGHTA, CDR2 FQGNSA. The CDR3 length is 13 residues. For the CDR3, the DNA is TGTGCCAGCAGCTTAGCAGGATTGGATGGCTACACCTTC. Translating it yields CASSLAGLDGYTF.

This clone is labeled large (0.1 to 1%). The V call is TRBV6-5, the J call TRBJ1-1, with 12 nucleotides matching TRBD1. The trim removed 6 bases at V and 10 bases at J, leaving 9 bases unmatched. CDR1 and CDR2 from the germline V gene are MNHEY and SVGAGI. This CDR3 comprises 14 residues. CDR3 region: CASREGQGAPRAFF. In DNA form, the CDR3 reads TGTGCCAGCAGGGAGGGACAGGGGGCGCCTCGAGCTTTCTTT.